One and the same sample provided the 7 T cell receptor beta chains below, sequenced in a study of spatial heterogeneity in lung cancer. Described time point: sample taken at primary tumor resection. Unsorted tumor, nontumor lung tissue or cryopreserved PBMC supplied the whole RNA. TCRdb passed the 5' RACE reads through MiXCR, listing each CDR3 protein once. The repertoire consists of roughly 91,000 distinct CDR3 sequences, with approximately 20% occurring once and the leading ten covering 6.2%. Sequenced material: PBMCs, taken at surgery. The source is a male donor with early-stage non-small cell lung cancer.

The table lists this clonotype with a few counts. The chain couples TRBV20-1 to TRBJ2-1; D is ambiguous. Trimming shortened V by 5 bases and J by 0 bases, and 8 bases separated the two germline ends. CDR3 length: 13 residues. Germline CDR1 is DFQATT and CDR2 is SNEGSKA (reference sequence). DNA of the CDR3: TGCAGTGCTCATTGGGGCTCCTACAATGAGCAGTTCTTC. This gives the protein CSAHWGSYNEQFF.

This clonotype was observed many times. The genes are TRBV4-1 and TRBJ1-1, with D uncertain. Germline CDR1 MGHRA, CDR2 YSYEKL. This CDR3 contains 14 residues. V was clipped by 0 bases and J by 4 bases, with 9 bases between them. The CDR3 DNA follows: TGCGCCAGCAGCCAAGAGTACGCGCTCACTGAAGCTTTCTTT. Residues: CASSQEYALTEAFF.

This clonotype was counted at least ten times. The genes are TRBV20-1 and TRBJ1-1, with unresolved D. CDR1 is DFQATT, CDR2 SNEGSKA, per germline (reference sequence). V lost 2 bases and J lost 5, with 6 bases in between. The CDR3 totals 11 residues. CDR3 sequence reads: CSARWVTEAFF. CDR3 nucleotides: TGCAGTGCTAGATGGGTAACTGAAGCTTTCTTT.

V gene TRBV25-1 combines with J gene TRBJ1-1; 7 bases align to TRBD1. After removal of 5 bases from V and 3 bases from J, the junction contained 3 bases not matched to a gene. Germline loops: CDR1 MGHDK, CDR2 SYGVNS. The CDR3 contains 13 residues. The CDR3 DNA reads TGTGCCAGCAGTATTACAGGGGACACTGAAGCTTTCTTT. Translating gives CASSITGDTEAFF. The whole variable domain, filled in from reference TRBV25-1 and TRBJ1-1, reads EADIYQTPRYLVIGTGKKITLECSQTMGHDKMYWYQQDPGMELHLIHYSYGVNSTEKGDLSSESTVSRIRTEHFPLTLESARPSHTSQYLCASSITGDTEAFFGQGTRLTVV.

The chain is built from TRBV20-1 and TRBJ1-5, with TRBD1 as a possible D gene (5 bases). The germline V and J ends were trimmed by 3 bases and 1 base, with 25 bases remaining between them. Germline CDR1 DFQATT, CDR2 SNEGSKA (reference sequence). This CDR3 contains 19 residues. The CDR3 is CSARDPYGQGMESNQPQHF. As DNA, the CDR3 is TGCAGTGCTAGGGACCCGTACGGGCAGGGTATGGAAAGCAATCAGCCCCAGCATTTT.

The CDR3 nucleotides read TGCAGCGTTGAGGGACAGGGAGCTGGGGCCAACGTCCTGACTTTC. As protein: CSVEGQGAGANVLTF. V usage is TRBV29-1 and J usage is TRBJ2-6; 9 bases align to TRBD1. CDR1 SQVTM and CDR2 ANQGSEA come from the germline V gene. CDR3 length equals 15 residues. The junction had 2 bases not matched to a gene; V was cut back by 3 bases and J by 2 bases.

The chain joins TRBV12-3 or TRBV12-4 to TRBJ2-7; tentatively, D is TRBD1 (6 bases). The CDR3 totals 14 residues. Trimming took off 5 bases at V and 6 bases at J, with 17 bases between the two ends. CDR3 nucleotides: TGTGCCAGCAGTCAACAGGGTTCCGAAGGCGAGCAGTACTTC. This translates into CASSQQGSEGEQYF.